This T cell receptor beta chain was sequenced in a study of identical twins. Study-level findings and limits: Out-of-frame TCR alpha sharing in monozygotic twins exceeded recombination model predictions.

TCRdb reprocessed the 5' RACE reads with MiXCR, giving one entry per CDR3 protein. The data contain under 900,000 distinct CDR3 sequences, approximately 13% of them singletons. Germline-derived CDR1 and CDR2 are DFQATT and SNEGSKA (reference sequence). This CDR3 has 14 residues. V was shortened by 5 bases and J by 5 bases, with 18 bases between the two germline ends. This clonotype was seen many times. Its antigen remains unknown. This same sample was also part of a study on yellow fever vaccine responses in identical twins.

The rearrangement links TRBV20-1 to TRBJ2-5; TRBD2 might be the D (5 bases). Sequenced: PBMCs. The receptor comes from a young woman in good health. For the CDR3, the DNA is TGCAGTGCTGCGGAGGTTGGGGATTGGGAGACCCAGTACTTC. Protein: CSAAEVGDWETQYF.